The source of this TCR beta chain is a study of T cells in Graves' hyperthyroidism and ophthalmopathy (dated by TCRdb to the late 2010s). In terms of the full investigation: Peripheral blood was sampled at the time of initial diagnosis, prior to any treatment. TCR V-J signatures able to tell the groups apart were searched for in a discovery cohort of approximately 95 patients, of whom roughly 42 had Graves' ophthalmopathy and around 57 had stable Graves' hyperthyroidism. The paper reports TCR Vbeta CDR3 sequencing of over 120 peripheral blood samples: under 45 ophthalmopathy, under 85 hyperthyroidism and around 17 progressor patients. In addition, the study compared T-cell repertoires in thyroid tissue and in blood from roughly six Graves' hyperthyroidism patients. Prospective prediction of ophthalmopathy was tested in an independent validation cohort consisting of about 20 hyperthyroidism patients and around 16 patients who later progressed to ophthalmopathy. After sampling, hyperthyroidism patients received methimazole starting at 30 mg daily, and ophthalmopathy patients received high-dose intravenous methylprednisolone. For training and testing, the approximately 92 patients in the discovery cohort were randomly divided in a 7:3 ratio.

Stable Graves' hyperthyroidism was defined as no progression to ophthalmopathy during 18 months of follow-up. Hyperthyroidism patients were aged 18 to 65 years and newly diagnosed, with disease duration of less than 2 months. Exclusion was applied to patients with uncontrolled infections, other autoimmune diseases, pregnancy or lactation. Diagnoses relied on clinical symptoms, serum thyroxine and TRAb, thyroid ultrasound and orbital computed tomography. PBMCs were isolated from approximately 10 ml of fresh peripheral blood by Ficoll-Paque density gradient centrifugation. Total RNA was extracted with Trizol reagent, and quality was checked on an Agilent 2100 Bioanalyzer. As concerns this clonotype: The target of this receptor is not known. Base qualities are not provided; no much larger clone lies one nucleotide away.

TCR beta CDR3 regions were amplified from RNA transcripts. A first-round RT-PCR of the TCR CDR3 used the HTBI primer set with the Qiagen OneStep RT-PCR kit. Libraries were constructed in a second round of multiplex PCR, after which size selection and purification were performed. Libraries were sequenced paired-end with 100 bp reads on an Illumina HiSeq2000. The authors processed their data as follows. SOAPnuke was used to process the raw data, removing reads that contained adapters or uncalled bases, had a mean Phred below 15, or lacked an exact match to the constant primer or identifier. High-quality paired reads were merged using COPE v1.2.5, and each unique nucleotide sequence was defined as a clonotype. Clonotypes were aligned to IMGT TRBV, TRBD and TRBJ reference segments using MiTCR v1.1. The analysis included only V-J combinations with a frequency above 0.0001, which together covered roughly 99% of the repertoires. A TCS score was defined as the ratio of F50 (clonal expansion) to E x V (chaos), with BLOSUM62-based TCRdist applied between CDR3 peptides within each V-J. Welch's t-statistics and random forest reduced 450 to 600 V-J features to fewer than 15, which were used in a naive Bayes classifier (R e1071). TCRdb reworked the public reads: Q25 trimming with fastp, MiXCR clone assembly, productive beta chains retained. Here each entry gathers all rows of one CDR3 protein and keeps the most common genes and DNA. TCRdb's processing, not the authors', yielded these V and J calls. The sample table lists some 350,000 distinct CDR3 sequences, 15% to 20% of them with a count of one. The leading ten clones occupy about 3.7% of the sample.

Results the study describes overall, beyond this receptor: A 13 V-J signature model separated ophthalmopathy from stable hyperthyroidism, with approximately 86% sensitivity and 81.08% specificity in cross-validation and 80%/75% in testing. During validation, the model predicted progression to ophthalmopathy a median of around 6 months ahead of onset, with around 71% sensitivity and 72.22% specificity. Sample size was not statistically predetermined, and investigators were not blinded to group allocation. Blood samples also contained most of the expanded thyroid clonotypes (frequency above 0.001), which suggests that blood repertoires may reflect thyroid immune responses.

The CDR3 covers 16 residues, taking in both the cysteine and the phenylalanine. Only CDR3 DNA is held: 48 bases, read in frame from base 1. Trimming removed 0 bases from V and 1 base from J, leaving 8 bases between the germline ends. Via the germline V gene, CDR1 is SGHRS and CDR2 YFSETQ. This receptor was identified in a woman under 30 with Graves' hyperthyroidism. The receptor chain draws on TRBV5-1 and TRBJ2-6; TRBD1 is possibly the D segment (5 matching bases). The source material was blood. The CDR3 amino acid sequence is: CASSLDRKSGANVLTF. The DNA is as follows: TGCGCCAGCAGCTTGGACAGGAAATCTGGGGCCAACGTCCTGACTTTC.